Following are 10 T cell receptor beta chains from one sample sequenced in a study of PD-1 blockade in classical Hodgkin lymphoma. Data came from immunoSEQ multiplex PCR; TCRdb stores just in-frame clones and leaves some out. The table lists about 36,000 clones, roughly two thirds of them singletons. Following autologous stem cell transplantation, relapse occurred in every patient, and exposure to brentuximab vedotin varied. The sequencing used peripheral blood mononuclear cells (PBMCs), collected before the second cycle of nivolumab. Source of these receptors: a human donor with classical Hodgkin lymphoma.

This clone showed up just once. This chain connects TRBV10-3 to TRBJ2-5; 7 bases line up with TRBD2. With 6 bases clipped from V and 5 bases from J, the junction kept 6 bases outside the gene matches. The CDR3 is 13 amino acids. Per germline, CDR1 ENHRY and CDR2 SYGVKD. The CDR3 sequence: CAIRATSAETQYF. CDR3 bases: TGTGCCATCAGGGCAACTAGCGCGGAGACCCAGTACTTC.

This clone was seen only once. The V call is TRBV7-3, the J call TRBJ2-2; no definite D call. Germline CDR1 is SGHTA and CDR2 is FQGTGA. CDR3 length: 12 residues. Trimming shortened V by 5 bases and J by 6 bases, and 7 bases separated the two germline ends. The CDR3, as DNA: TGTGCCAGCAGCCCGGAATCCGGGGAGCTGTTTTTT. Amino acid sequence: CASSPESGELFF.

CDR3 DNA: TGTGCCAGCAGCTTAGATTTTTCACCCCTCCACTTT. Translation gives CASSLDFSPLHF. The chain recombines TRBV7-2 with TRBJ1-6; D gene ambiguous. The germline V gene has CDR1 SGHTA and CDR2 FQGNSA. Trimming pared 1 base from V and 9 bases from J, leaving 4 bases between. The CDR3 consists of 12 residues.

CDR3 sequence (DNA): TGTGCCAGCAGCCTGGAATTGGACTATGGCTACACCTTC. Translating gives CASSLELDYGYTF. The chain uses TRBV6-1 and TRBJ1-2; no clear D gene. V gave up 6 bases and J gave up 3 bases, with 11 bases separating them. This CDR3 has 13 residues. Looked up from germline, CDR1 is MNHNS and CDR2 is SASEGT.

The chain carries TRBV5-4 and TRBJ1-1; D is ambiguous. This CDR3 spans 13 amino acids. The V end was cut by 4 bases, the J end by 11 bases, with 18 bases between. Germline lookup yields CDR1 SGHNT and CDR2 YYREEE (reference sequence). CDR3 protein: CASSGSNTPWAFF. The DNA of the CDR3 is TGTGCCAGCAGCGGGTCCAACACTCCTTGGGCTTTCTTT. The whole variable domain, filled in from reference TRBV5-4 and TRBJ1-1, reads ETGVTQSPTHLIKTRGQQVTLRCSSQSGHNTVSWYQQALGQGPQFIFQYYREEENGRGNFPPRFSGLQFPNYSSELNVNALELDDSALYLCASSGSNTPWAFFGQGTRLTVV.

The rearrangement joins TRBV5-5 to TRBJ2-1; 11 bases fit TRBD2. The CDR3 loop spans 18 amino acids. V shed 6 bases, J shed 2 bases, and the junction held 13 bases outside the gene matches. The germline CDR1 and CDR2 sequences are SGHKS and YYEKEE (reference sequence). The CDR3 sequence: CASNLGLAGGGAYNEQFF. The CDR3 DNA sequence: TGTGCCAGCAACCTGGGGCTAGCGGGAGGAGGTGCCTACAATGAGCAGTTCTTC.

For the CDR3, the DNA is TGTGCCAGCAGTACCGAATTCAGCTCCTACAATGAGCAGTTCTTC. This codes for CASSTEFSSYNEQFF. V is TRBV2 and J is TRBJ2-1, with unresolved D. This CDR3 spans 15 amino acids. V was shortened by 5 bases and J by 0 bases, with 11 bases between the two germline ends. Germline lookup yields CDR1 SNHLY and CDR2 FYNNEI.

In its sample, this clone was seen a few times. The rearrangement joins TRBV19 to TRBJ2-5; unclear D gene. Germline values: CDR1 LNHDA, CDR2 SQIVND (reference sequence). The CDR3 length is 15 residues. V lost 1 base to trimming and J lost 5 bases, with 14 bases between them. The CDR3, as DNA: TGTGCCAGTAGTATAGCGGCTACCCTCGGGGAGACCCAGTACTTC. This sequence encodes CASSIAATLGETQYF.

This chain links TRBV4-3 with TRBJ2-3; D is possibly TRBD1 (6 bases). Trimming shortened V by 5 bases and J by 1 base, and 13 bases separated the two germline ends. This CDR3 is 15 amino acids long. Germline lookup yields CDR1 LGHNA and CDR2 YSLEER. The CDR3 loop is CASSWQGPRTDTQYF. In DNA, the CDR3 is TGCGCCAGCAGCTGGCAGGGGCCACGCACAGATACGCAGTATTTT.

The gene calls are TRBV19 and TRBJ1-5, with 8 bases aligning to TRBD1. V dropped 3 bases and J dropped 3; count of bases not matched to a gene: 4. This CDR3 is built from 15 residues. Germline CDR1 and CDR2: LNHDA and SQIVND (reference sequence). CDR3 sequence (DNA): TGTGCCAGTAGTATTCGACAGGGGATCAATCAGCCCCAGCATTTT. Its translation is CASSIRQGINQPQHF.